The 11 T cell receptor beta chains presented below share a single source sample, sequenced in a study of blood T cell repertoires in COVID-19. Measured with immunoSEQ multiplex PCR; TCRdb has only the in-frame clones, and not every one. Of a few hundred thousand clones listed, around 80% are singletons. The specimen was peripheral blood. The receptor source for this set is a woman aged 18 to 35 with acute or convalescent COVID-19.

CDR3 in amino acids: CASSFAGASGGELFF. The CDR3, as DNA: TGTGCCAGCAGTTTCGCGGGAGCTTCCGGCGGGGAGCTGTTTTTT. This chain uses TRBV28 with TRBJ2-2; TRBD2 agrees at 7 bases. The germline V gene has CDR1 MDHEN and CDR2 SYDVKM. After removal of 3 bases from V and 7 bases from J, the junction contained 8 bases not matched to a gene. CDR3 length: 15 amino acids.

The V and J genes are TRBV6-1 and TRBJ2-7; D perhaps matches TRBD1 (7 bases). V was cut by 1 base and J by 5 bases, with 15 bases left in between. The CDR3 covers 15 residues. Germline assignment: CDR1 MNHNS and CDR2 SASEGT. The CDR3 bases are TGTGCCAGCAGTGAAGAAGGCAGGGGGGTGAACGAGCAGTACTTC. It codes for CASSEEGRGVNEQYF.

This clone was observed a few times. The chain couples TRBV12-3 or TRBV12-4 to TRBJ2-3, with D maybe TRBD2 (6 bases). V lost 5 bases to trimming and J lost 4 bases, with 10 bases between them. The CDR3 runs to 13 residues. CDR3: CASSPRRADTQYF. The DNA of the CDR3 is TGTGCCAGCAGTCCAAGGAGGGCAGATACGCAGTATTTT.

The V and J genes are TRBV3-1 (or the pseudogene TRBV3-2) and TRBJ1-1; the match to TRBD1 covers 7 bases. CDR1 LGHDT and CDR2 YNNKEL come from the germline V gene (reference sequence). The CDR3 has 14 residues. J lost 1 base, V lost 4 bases, and 3 bases had no gene match. CDR3 nucleotide sequence: TGTGCCAGCAGCCTCCGACAGGGGAACACTGAAGCTTTCTTT. It specifies CASSLRQGNTEAFF.

This chain links TRBV15 with TRBJ2-7, with TRBD1 identical over 7 bases. CDR3 length: 15 amino acids. Unmatched junction bases numbered 5, after V lost 1 base and J lost 2 bases. CDR1 and CDR2 (germline): LNHNV, YYDKDF (reference sequence). The CDR3 spells CATSRGDRETYEQYF. For the CDR3, the DNA is TGTGCCACCAGCAGAGGTGACAGGGAGACCTACGAGCAGTACTTC. Supplemented by reference TRBV15 and TRBJ2-7, the full variable domain reads DAMVIQNPRYQVTQFGKPVTLSCSQTLNHNVMYWYQQKSSQAPKLLFHYYDKDFNNEADTPDNFQSRRPNTSFCFLDIRSPGLGDTAMYLCATSRGDRETYEQYFGPGTRLTVT.

The chain recombines TRBV25-1 with TRBJ1-5, with D possibly matching TRBD1 (5 bases). Between the trimmed V and J ends, which lost 3 bases and 3 bases, there was a span of 9 bases. Germline V CDR1 and CDR2: MGHDK, SYGVNS. The CDR3 consists of 14 residues. The CDR3 DNA reads TGTGCCAGCAGTGATGGGGCCTTCAATCAGCCCCAGCATTTT. This translates into CASSDGAFNQPQHF.

The rearrangement uses TRBV4-3 and TRBJ1-2; tentative D call: TRBD1 (5 bases). The V end was cut by 1 base, the J end by 4 bases, with 16 bases between. The CDR3 is 16 residues long. CDR1 LGHNA and CDR2 YSLEER come from the germline V gene. This CDR3 reads CASSQGDGGSVYGYTF. The CDR3 bases are TGCGCCAGCAGCCAAGGAGACGGGGGGTCTGTCTATGGCTACACCTTC.

This chain links TRBV11-2 with TRBJ2-1; maybe TRBD2 (5 bases). From germline, CDR1 is SGHAT and CDR2 FQNNGV. This CDR3 has 15 amino acids. V dropped 1 base and J dropped 6 bases, with 13 bases sitting between them. The CDR3 bases are TGTGCCAGCAGCTTAGGTGGGCTAGCTGGCAATGAGCAGTTCTTC. Protein sequence: CASSLGGLAGNEQFF.

CDR3 DNA: TGCGCCAGCAGCCTCCATGGCGGAGGGCGCCCGCAGTTCTTC. Translation gives CASSLHGGGRPQFF. This chain links TRBV4-3 with TRBJ2-1; tentative D call: TRBD2 (6 bases). Germline assignment: CDR1 LGHNA and CDR2 YSLEER. Trimming stripped 4 bases from V and 12 bases from J, with 19 bases between. There are 14 residues in the CDR3.

CDR3 in DNA: TGTGCCAGCAGCGCGAGCGGGAGTACCGATGAGCAGTTCTTC. As protein: CASSASGSTDEQFF. This rearrangement joins TRBV9 to TRBJ2-1; TRBD2 matches at 8 bases. Germline CDR1 SGDLS, CDR2 YYNGEE. V was clipped by 3 bases and J by 8 bases; unmatched bases: 7. The CDR3 is 14 residues long.

The V and J genes are TRBV2 and TRBJ2-2; 9 nucleotides match TRBD2. The CDR3 is made up of 15 amino acids. In germline, CDR1 is SNHLY, CDR2 FYNNEI. J lost 6 bases, V lost 7 bases, and 9 bases had no gene match. The CDR3 reads CASTTLAGPAGELFF. In DNA, the CDR3 is TGTGCCAGCACGACGCTAGCGGGACCGGCCGGGGAGCTGTTTTTT.